This T cell receptor beta chain was recovered during a study of cytomegalovirus exposure and HLA in healthy donors. Primers included in the PCR were 60 Vbeta and 13 Jbeta primers. TCRdb's copy holds only in-frame clones and misses some; the assay was immunoSEQ multiplex PCR. The sample lists 80,000 to 90,000 clones, around 81% seen once, with 1.5% to 2% in the top ten. The length of the CDR3 is 13 residues. Germline assignment: CDR1 SGHRS and CDR2 YFSETQ. The sequenced sample was PBMCs. This rearrangement joins TRBV5-1 to TRBJ2-5; the D is unclear. With the DNA end fitting TRBJ2-7 better, the J assignment may be wrong. The origin of this receptor is a woman in her twenties or thirties in good health and CMV-seronegative. This CDR3 reads CASSRDTTYEQYF. CDR3 DNA: TGCGCCAGCAGCCGTGACACAACCTACGAGCAGTACTTC.